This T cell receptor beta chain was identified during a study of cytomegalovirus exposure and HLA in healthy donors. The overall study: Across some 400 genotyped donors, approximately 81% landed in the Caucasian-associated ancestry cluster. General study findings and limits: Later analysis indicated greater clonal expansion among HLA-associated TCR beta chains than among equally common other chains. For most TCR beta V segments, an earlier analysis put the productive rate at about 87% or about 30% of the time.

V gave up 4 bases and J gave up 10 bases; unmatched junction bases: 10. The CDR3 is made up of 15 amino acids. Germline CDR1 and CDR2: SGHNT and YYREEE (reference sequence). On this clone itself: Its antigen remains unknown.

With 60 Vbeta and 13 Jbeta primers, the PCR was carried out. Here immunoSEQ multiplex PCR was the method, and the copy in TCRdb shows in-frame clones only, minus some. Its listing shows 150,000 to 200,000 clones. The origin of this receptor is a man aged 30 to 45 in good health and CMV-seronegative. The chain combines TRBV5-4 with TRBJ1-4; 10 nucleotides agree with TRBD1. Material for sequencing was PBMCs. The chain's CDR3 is CASSPSGTGVAKLFF. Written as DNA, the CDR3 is TGTGCCAGCAGCCCATCCGGGACAGGGGTAGCAAAACTGTTTTTT. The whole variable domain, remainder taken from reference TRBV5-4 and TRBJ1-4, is ETGVTQSPTHLIKTRGQQVTLRCSSQSGHNTVSWYQQALGQGPQFIFQYYREEENGRGNFPPRFSGLQFPNYSSELNVNALELDDSALYLCASSPSGTGVAKLFFGSGTQLSVL.